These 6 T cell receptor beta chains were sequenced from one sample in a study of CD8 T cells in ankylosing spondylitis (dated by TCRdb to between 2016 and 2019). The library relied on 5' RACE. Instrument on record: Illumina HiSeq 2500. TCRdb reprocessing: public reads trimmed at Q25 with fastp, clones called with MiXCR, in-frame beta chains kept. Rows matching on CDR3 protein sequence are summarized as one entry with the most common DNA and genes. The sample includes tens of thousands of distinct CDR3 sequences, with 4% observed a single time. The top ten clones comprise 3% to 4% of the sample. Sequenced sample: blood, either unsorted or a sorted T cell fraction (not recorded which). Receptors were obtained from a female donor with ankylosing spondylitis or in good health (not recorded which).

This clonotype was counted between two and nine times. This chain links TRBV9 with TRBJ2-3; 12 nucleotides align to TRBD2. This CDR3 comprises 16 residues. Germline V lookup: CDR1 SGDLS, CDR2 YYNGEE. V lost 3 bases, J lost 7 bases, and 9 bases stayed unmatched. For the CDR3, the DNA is TGTGCCAGCAGCGATGCTAGCGGGGGGGCCCGCAATACGCAGTATTTT. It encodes CASSDASGGARNTQYF. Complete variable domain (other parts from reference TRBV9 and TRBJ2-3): DSGVTQTPKHLITATGQRVTLRCSPRSGDLSVYWYQQSLDQGLQFLIQYYNGEERAKGNILERFSAQQFPDLHSELNLSSLELGDSALYFCASSDASGGARNTQYFGPGTRLTVL.

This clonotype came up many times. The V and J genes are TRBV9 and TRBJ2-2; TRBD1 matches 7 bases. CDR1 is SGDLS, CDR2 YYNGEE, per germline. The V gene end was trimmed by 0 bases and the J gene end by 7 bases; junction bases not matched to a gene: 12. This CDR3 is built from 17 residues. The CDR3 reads CASSVGVGGASGGELFF. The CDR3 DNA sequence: TGTGCCAGCAGCGTAGGGGTAGGGGGCGCATCTGGCGGGGAGCTGTTTTTT.

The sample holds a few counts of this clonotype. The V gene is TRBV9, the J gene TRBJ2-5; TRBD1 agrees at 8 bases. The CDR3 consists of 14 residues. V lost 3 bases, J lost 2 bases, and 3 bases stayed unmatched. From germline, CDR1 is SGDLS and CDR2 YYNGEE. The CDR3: CASSEGQVQETQYF. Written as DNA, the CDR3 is TGTGCCAGCAGCGAGGGACAGGTTCAAGAGACCCAGTACTTC. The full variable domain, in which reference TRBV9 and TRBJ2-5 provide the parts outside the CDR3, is DSGVTQTPKHLITATGQRVTLRCSPRSGDLSVYWYQQSLDQGLQFLIQYYNGEERAKGNILERFSAQQFPDLHSELNLSSLELGDSALYFCASSEGQVQETQYFGPGTRLLVL.

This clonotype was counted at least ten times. CDR3 sequence reads: CASSPDYSNQPQHF. The CDR3 region has the DNA TGTGCCAGCAGCCCCGATTATAGCAATCAGCCCCAGCATTTT. This chain connects TRBV9 to TRBJ1-5; D gene ambiguous. This CDR3 spans 14 amino acids. The germline V and J ends were trimmed by 4 bases and 0 bases, with 8 bases remaining between them. CDR1 is SGDLS, CDR2 YYNGEE, per germline.

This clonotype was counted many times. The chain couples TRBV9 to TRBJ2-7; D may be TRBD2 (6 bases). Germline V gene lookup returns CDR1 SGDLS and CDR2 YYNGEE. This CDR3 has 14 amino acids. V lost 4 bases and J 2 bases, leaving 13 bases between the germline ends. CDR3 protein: CASSPSGGPYEQYF. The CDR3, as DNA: TGTGCCAGCAGCCCCTCCGGGGGACCCTACGAGCAGTACTTC.

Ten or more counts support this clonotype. This CDR3 is CASSGPGRGEQYF. CDR3 in DNA: TGTGCCAGCAGCGGGCCAGGTAGGGGCGAGCAGTACTTC. The chain links TRBV9 to TRBJ2-7; TRBD1 might be the D (5 bases). The CDR3 contains 13 residues. In germline, CDR1 is SGDLS, CDR2 YYNGEE. V lost 3 bases and J lost 6, with 13 bases in between.